What follows describes a single TCR beta chain. Its antigen is unidentified. Repertoires were generated with immunoSEQ multiplex PCR, while TCRdb's copy carries only in-frame clones and drops some. The table has just under 7,500 clones, over 80% seen once. This sample was taken from a study of PD-1 blockade in classical Hodgkin lymphoma. Study-wide results and limits: By C4D1, CD4+ diversity increased significantly, especially in complete responders. Complete responders' diversity at baseline resembled that of newly diagnosed patients. Those patients who began receiving nivolumab less than 1 year after ASCT had lower diversity, and they were excluded.

Time point in this sample: cycle 4 day 1 (C4D1), after five to seven weeks of nivolumab. There was relapse after autologous stem cell transplantation in every patient, and there was variation in brentuximab vedotin exposure. Germline CDR1 and CDR2: KGHSH and LQKENI. Trimming shortened V by 3 bases and J by 0 bases, and 14 bases separated the two germline ends. The CDR3 runs 16 residues. This receptor was obtained from a human donor with classical Hodgkin lymphoma. Specimen: peripheral blood mononuclear cells (PBMCs), collected before the fourth cycle of nivolumab. J is TRBJ1-1 and V is TRBV18; D might be TRBD1 (5 bases). The CDR3 region has the DNA TGTGCCAGCTCACCGCAACAGGCTTCCATGAACACTGAAGCTTTCTTT. Its translation: CASSPQQASMNTEAFF.